This entry features one T cell receptor (beta chain) sequence. It has no known antigen specificity. There are no base qualities to consult, and no much larger clone falls within one base. The entry originates in a study of cytomegalovirus exposure and HLA in healthy donors (dated by TCRdb to the late 2010s). Describing the broader study: An earlier analysis of a few hundred of the donors reported around 280 Gb of sequence data and approximately 120 million unique TCR beta sequences obtained from about 179 million T cells. The study used immunosequencing to profile the T cell repertoires of hundreds of subjects and linked those repertoires to cytomegalovirus serostatus. On average, roughly 200,000 unique TCR beta nucleotide sequences were sequenced per donor among some 430 genotyped donors of the cohort, with 15% to 20% of those sequences being non-productive. In the later analysis, no new phenotypic data were used to find candidate immune exposures; instead, reliance was placed on TCR beta sequences and their occurrence across donors. The study was designed to test whether signatures of past pathogen exposure could be identified by cataloging public T cell receptors. Of the roughly 400 genotyped donors, 65% to 90% fell in the genetic ancestry cluster associated with self-reported Caucasian donors. To predict cytomegalovirus infection status, the study combined high-throughput TCR immunosequencing, statistical association of individual TCRs with disease status, and machine learning. Approximately 310 gigabases of sequencing data and tens of millions of unique TCR sequences were included in an early release covering over 600 HLA-typed donors. About five DR-DQ haplotypes were treated as single units for association and clustering because of strong linkage in the cohort. A separate validation cohort of 100 to 150 different subjects was used in addition to the roughly 700-subject first cohort. A later analysis re-analyzed previously published TCR beta repertoires from roughly 600 donors and added high-resolution HLA genotyping to study TCR occurrence patterns. Typing coverage differed by locus: A, B, C, DRB1 and DQB1 were typed in about 629-640 donors, DQA1 in 500 to 550, DPA1 in around 600, and DPB1 in 472. An earlier analysis of 500 to 750 of the donors applied high-throughput TCR beta sequencing to assess whether each TCR beta V gene segment acted as functional or pseudogenic. All discovery cohort repertoires had been generated using a single sequencing platform. Donor age, sex, ethnicity and CMV serostatus were compiled alongside the repertoire data. Class I and class II HLA loci were covered by the typing at four-digit resolution. A later genetic analysis used genome-wide SNP genotypes for about three fifths of the 666 donors, treating that subset as a discovery cohort.

Paper-wide results and their limitations: In both the original and validation cohorts, the classifier was reported to diagnose cytomegalovirus status with high specificity and sensitivity. Linkage disequilibrium might explain the correlated functional status among segregating V segments, but an unknown experimental factor could not be excluded. The authors suggested that the approach could potentially be extended to other disease states and immunological phenotypes. In a later analysis, the rate of TCR association differed among HLA loci, with DRB1 alleles having the most associated TCRs and HLA-C alleles having the fewest. In a later genetic analysis, fewer N-insertions in productive TCRs were reported among donors in an Asian-associated ancestry cluster than the roughly 700-donor mean. CMV serostatus was the only immune exposure information available for the cohort. Because HLA typing was missing for some donors at each locus, association tests included only the typed subset. A later analysis found that HLA-associated TCR beta chains were more clonally expanded and had lower generation probabilities than equally common non-associated chains. Most TCR sequences were seen in very few donors, while some public TCRs were found in many individuals. Only TCR beta chains were sequenced in this cohort, and the absence of alpha or paired-chain data limited detectable features. In a later genetic analysis, a missense DCLRE1C variant was associated with V-gene and J-gene trimming of TCR beta chains, and the association was replicated in an independent cohort. The presence/absence analyses assumed that sequencing depth was roughly uniform across donors, and that assumption may not be true. A cluster of highly shared sequence variants was judged likely to be a technical artifact of the sequencing pipeline. An earlier analysis of several hundred of the donors showed that most TCR beta V segments appeared in productive rearrangements either about 87% or about 30% of the time, which broadly matched IMGT annotations. A further reported finding was that TCR beta sequences accurately predicted the HLA-A and HLA-B alleles for most subjects in the first cohort. Specific HLA alleles were associated with 16,951 TCR beta sequences at a false discovery rate of 0.05 in a later analysis. In a later analysis, most CMV-associated TCR beta chains were found to appear HLA-restricted, with HLA associations seemingly driven largely by CMV exposure. In vitro tests confirmed that a few of the cytomegalovirus-associated TCR beta chains recognize cytomegalovirus antigens. Because counts were too low, under 20 rarely observed V segments, including chromosome 9 orphons, were left out of the earlier analysis of about 620 of the donors. According to a later analysis, parvovirus B19, influenza, CMV and Epstein-Barr virus appeared linked to several top co-occurrence clusters. The study listed over 150 TCR beta chains as associated with cytomegalovirus. Strong co-occurrence of HLA alleles, especially DR and DQ, made assigning TCR associations to individual alleles difficult. Some IMGT-functional V segments, including TRBV6-2 and TRBV6-3, could not be told apart with the 87-base-pair reads, so those segments were excluded.

The CDR3, from cysteine to phenylalanine, totals 12 residues. The sequence is cut down to CDR3 DNA, 36 bases in frame from base 1. From the germline V gene, CDR1 is MDHEN and CDR2 is SYDVKM. The germline ends are 17 bases apart after V is trimmed by 6 bases and J by 13 bases. The cohort consisted of 600 to 700 healthy bone marrow donors. Cohort members were all nominally healthy when sampled, although unrecorded immune exposures were likely present. The donor was CMV seropositive and belonged to the group of about 290 seropositive cohort members. Every donor gave a peripheral blood sample, and the peripheral blood mononuclear cells from that sample were used for TCR beta sequencing. The Qiagen DNeasy Blood Extraction Kit was used to extract genomic DNA from the blood cell samples. Receptor amplification or capture employed the immunoSEQ multiplex PCR assay. For the multiplex PCR, a mixture combining 60 forward primers for TCR Vbeta segments and 13 reverse primers for TCR Jbeta segments was used. The CDR3 region of rearranged TCR beta genes was amplified from genomic DNA with a multiplex PCR assay. The amplified TCR beta libraries were sequenced on the Illumina HiSeq System as 87-base-pair reads. From the authors' description of their analysis: A later analysis tallied about 77 million unique TCR beta chains across the 666 repertoires, and around 12 million of those chains were shared by two or more donors. Raw reads were error-corrected and collapsed into unique sequences by a nearest-neighbor algorithm in which closely related sequences were merged to remove PCR and sequencing errors. CDR3 sequences were aligned to IMGT reference sequences to assign V, D and J gene segments. For a sequence to be retained, a match of at least six nucleotides to both a V gene segment and a J gene segment was required. A rearrangement was called productive if the CDR3 had no stop codons and remained in frame with V and J, and every other rearrangement was called non-productive. CDR3 was defined by IMGT convention, running from the second conserved V-encoded cysteine to the conserved J-encoded phenylalanine. In an earlier analysis of more than 550 of the donors, sequences lacking an unambiguous match to a single V gene segment were excluded. In an earlier analysis of 500 to 750 of the donors, V segments were called functional above 56.7% productive rearrangements and were called segregating when the between-donor standard deviation exceeded 5%. A statistical classification framework was developed to diagnose cytomegalovirus status using the catalog of TCR beta chain sequences. V and J gene assignment, in a later analysis, came from comparing TCR nucleotide sequences with IMGT/GENE-DB human TR gene sequences. In a later analysis, CDR3 sequences and most-parsimonious VDJ recombination scenarios were assigned using the TCRdist pipeline. In a later analysis, each TCR beta chain was defined by its CDR3 amino acid sequence together with its V-gene family, and reads without a unique V-gene family were excluded. As a way to deal with suspected cross-contamination and a sequencing artifact, a later analysis dropped 592 nucleotide sequences that were highly shared and had low generation probability. In a later analysis, a clonal expansion index for each public chain was calculated from normalized within-repertoire ranks of inferred template counts. In a later analysis, generation probabilities were computed using a VDJ recombination model fitted to out-of-frame rearrangements, and the results were checked against IGoR. In a later analysis, hypergeometric tests were used to score TCR-TCR, TCR-HLA and TCR-CMV co-occurrence, with a repertoire-size bias correction applied to TCR pairs. In a later analysis, false discovery rates were estimated by permuting HLA or CMV assignments 20 times. In a later analysis, co-occurring TCRs were grouped using DBSCAN, and TCRdist sequence similarity was added for clustering within HLA-allele-positive subsets. Co-occurrence clustering excluded repertoires with fewer than 30,000 or more than 120,000 public chains, plus five with anomalous nucleotide sharing. TCRdb provides this immuneACCESS table in a form limited to in-frame rearrangements. Some clones are lacking; in checked studies, under half of them reflect an unresolved V gene, and why the rest are absent is not known. V, J and clone size are taken as reported in that table, and D and trimming were inferred from the DNA itself. For this sample there are 250,000 to 350,000 clones; roughly 90% appear just once. The ten largest clonotypes hold roughly 4% of the sample.

This TCR was recovered from a middle-aged man in good health and CMV-seropositive. The chain links TRBV28 with TRBJ2-3; the best D guess is TRBD2, with 6 bases matching. The sequenced sample consisted of PBMCs. This receptor carries the CDR3 CASRTAGTSEYF. The sequenced DNA is TGTGCCAGCAGGACCGCCGGGACTTCAGAGTATTTT.